This TCR beta chain was profiled in a study of T cell repertoires in cytomegalovirus infection. Whole-study context: A matching HLA type, together with CMV infection, was signaled by public TCR beta signatures. Overall study results and limits: Summed frequency of public TCR beta families distinguished CMV carriers with the relevant HLA. CMV-specific TCR beta clonotypes restricted by HLA-C were the ones dominating the ex vivo response.

A single record per CDR3 protein comes from TCRdb applying MiXCR to the reads. The data show about 110,000 distinct CDR3 sequences, around a tenth seen once. At least ten counts were recorded for this clonotype. Its target is not known. The CDR3 has 16 amino acids. Looked up from germline, CDR1 is SGHTA and CDR2 is FQGNSA. Trimming left V 5 bases short and J 2 bases short, with 17 bases between. This sequence was found in a human donor in good health (CMV status not recorded). Some clones in this sample may be carry-over from other donors' samples. This chain uses TRBV7-2 with TRBJ2-3; D assignment may be TRBD1 or TRBD2 (5 bases each). Material for sequencing was PBMCs, sequenced either directly or after in vitro stimulation (not recorded which). CDR3 region: CASSLRRGRSTDTQYF. The CDR3, as DNA: TGTGCCAGCAGCCTCCGACGGGGCAGATCCACAGATACGCAGTATTTT. Full variable domain (outside the CDR3, taken from reference TRBV7-2 and TRBJ2-3): GAGVSQSPSNKVTEKGKDVELRCDPISGHTALYWYRQSLGQGLEFLIYFQGNSAPDKSGLPSDRFSAERTGGSVSTLTIQRTQQEDSAVYLCASSLRRGRSTDTQYFGPGTRLTVL.